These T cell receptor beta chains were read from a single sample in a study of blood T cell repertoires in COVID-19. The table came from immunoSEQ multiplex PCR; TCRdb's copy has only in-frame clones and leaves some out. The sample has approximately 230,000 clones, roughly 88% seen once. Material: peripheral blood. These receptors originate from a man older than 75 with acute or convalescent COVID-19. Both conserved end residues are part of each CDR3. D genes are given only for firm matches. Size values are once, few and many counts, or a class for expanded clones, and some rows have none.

CDR3 protein: CASGDLLEGSSYEQYF; CDR3 DNA: TGTGCCAGCGGCGACCTATTGGAGGGTAGCTCCTACGAGCAGTACTTC; clone size: .; J gene: TRBJ2-7; D gene: .; V gene: TRBV4-2
CDR3 protein: CASRDFTDTQYF; CDR3 DNA: TGTGCCAGCAGGGACTTCACAGATACGCAGTATTTT; clone size: .; J gene: TRBJ2-3; D gene: .; V gene: TRBV6-5
CDR3 protein: CATGGIYNEQFF; CDR3 DNA: TGTGCCACAGGGGGGATATACAATGAGCAGTTCTTC; clone size: .; J gene: TRBJ2-1; D gene: .; V gene: TRBV28
CDR3 protein: CASSAGGSGSTDTQYF; CDR3 DNA: TGTGCCAGCAGCGCGGGGGGTAGCGGGAGCACAGATACGCAGTATTTT; clone size: .; J gene: TRBJ2-3; D gene: TRBD2; V gene: TRBV9
CDR3 protein: CASSTVVGGANEKLFF; CDR3 DNA: TGTGCCAGTAGTACCGTCGTGGGGGGAGCTAATGAAAAACTGTTTTTT; clone size: .; J gene: TRBJ1-4; D gene: .; V gene: TRBV19
CDR3 protein: CASGTGLAGLQETQYF; CDR3 DNA: TGTGCCAGCGGGACGGGACTAGCGGGACTCCAAGAGACCCAGTACTTC; clone size: .; J gene: TRBJ2-5; D gene: TRBD2; V gene: TRBV14
CDR3 protein: CASSLSGSANYGYTF; CDR3 DNA: TGTGCCAGCAGTCTAAGTGGCAGCGCTAACTATGGCTACACCTTC; clone size: few; J gene: TRBJ1-2; D gene: .; V gene: TRBV7-2
CDR3 protein: CASNPLAGVTEQFF; CDR3 DNA: TGTGCCAGTAACCCCCTAGCGGGAGTTACCGAGCAGTTCTTC; clone size: .; J gene: TRBJ2-1; D gene: TRBD2; V gene: TRBV19
CDR3 protein: CASSLGTGGHTEAFF; CDR3 DNA: TGTGCCAGCAGTTTAGGGACAGGGGGTCACACTGAAGCTTTCTTT; clone size: .; J gene: TRBJ1-1; D gene: TRBD1; V gene: TRBV27
CDR3 protein: CASSSPSDRDYGYTF; CDR3 DNA: TGTGCCAGCAGCTCGCCGTCGGACAGGGATTATGGCTACACCTTC; clone size: .; J gene: TRBJ1-2; D gene: TRBD1; V gene: TRBV7-9
CDR3 protein: CASSPTSGYRKTQYF; CDR3 DNA: TGTGCCAGCAGCCCAACTAGCGGCTACCGAAAGACCCAGTACTTC; clone size: .; J gene: TRBJ2-5; D gene: TRBD2; V gene: TRBV5-4
CDR3 protein: CASSSQGLYGYTF; CDR3 DNA: TGTGCCAGCAGCTCACAGGGTCTCTATGGCTACACCTTC; clone size: .; J gene: TRBJ1-2; D gene: .; V gene: TRBV7-8
CDR3 protein: CASSEAGTSGITDTQYF; CDR3 DNA: TGTGCCAGCAGCGAGGCGGGGACTAGCGGGATCACAGATACGCAGTATTTT; clone size: .; J gene: TRBJ2-3; D gene: TRBD2; V gene: TRBV5-6
CDR3 protein: CASAQGAPTTEAFF; CDR3 DNA: TGTGCCAGTGCGCAGGGGGCGCCGACCACTGAAGCTTTCTTT; clone size: .; J gene: TRBJ1-1; D gene: TRBD1; V gene: TRBV19
CDR3 protein: CASSLALAGERDTQYF; CDR3 DNA: TGTGCCAGCAGCTTGGCTCTAGCGGGAGAACGAGATACGCAGTATTTT; clone size: .; J gene: TRBJ2-3; D gene: TRBD2; V gene: TRBV5-4